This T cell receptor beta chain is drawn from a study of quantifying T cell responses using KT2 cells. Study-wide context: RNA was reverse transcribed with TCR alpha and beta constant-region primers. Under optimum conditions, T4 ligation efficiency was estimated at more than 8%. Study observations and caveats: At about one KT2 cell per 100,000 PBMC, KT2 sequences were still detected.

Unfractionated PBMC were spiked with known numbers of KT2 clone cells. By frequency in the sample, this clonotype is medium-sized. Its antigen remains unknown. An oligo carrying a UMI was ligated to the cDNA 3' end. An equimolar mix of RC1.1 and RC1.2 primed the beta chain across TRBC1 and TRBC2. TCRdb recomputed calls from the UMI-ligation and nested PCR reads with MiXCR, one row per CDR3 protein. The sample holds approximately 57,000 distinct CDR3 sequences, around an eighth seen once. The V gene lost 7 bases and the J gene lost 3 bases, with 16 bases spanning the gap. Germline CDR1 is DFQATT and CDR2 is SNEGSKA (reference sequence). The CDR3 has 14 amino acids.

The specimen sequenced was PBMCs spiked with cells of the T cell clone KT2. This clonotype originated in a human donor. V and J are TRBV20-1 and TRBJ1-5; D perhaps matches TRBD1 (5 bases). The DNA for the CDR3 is TGCAGTGTGTCCAGGGCGCTTTCCAATCAGCCCCAGCATTTT. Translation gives CSVSRALSNQPQHF.